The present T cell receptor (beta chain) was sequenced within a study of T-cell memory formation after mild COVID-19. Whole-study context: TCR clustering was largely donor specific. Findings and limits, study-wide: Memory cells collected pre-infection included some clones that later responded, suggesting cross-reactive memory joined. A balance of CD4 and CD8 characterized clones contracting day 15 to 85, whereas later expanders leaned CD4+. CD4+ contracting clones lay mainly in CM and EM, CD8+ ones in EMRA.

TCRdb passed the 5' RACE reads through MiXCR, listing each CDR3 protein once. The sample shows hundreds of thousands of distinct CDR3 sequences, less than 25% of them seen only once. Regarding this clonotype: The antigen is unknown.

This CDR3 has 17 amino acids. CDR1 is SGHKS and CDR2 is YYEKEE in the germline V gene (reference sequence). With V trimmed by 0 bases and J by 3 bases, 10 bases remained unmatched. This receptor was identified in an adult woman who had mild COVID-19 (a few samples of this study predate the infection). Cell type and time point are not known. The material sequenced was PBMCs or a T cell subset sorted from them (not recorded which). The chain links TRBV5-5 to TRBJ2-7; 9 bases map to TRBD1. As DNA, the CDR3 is TGTGCCAGCAGCTTGGACCTGACAGGGGGGGAAGGCTACGAGCAGTACTTC. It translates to CASSLDLTGGEGYEQYF.